This T cell receptor beta chain is drawn from a study of blood T cell repertoires in COVID-19. Study in general: The United States, Italy and Spain were the sources of the acute and convalescent COVID-19 samples. PBMCs, B-cell-depleted T cells, or T cells provided the cDNA or gDNA that made up the material.

Per the germline V gene, CDR1 is SGHDT and CDR2 is YYEEEE. This CDR3 is built from 14 residues. Trimming pared 0 bases from V and 4 bases from J, leaving 10 bases between. Under the authors' procedure: Counts of nucleated cells, estimated from reference gene primer amplification, were obtained. Using immunoSEQ multiplex PCR, the repertoire was profiled, and TCRdb retains in-frame clones only, with some absent. V and J calls and clone size are copied from that table; D and trimming were computed from the DNA. The profile shows about 87,000 clones, 75% of them singletons. The receptor was isolated from a woman in her forties or fifties with acute or convalescent COVID-19. The chain recombines TRBV5-6 with TRBJ1-2; no clear D gene. Sequences were obtained from peripheral blood. The CDR3 region has the DNA TGTGCCAGCAGCTTGGTTGGAGTTGGCTATGGCTACACCTTC. Protein product: CASSLVGVGYGYTF.